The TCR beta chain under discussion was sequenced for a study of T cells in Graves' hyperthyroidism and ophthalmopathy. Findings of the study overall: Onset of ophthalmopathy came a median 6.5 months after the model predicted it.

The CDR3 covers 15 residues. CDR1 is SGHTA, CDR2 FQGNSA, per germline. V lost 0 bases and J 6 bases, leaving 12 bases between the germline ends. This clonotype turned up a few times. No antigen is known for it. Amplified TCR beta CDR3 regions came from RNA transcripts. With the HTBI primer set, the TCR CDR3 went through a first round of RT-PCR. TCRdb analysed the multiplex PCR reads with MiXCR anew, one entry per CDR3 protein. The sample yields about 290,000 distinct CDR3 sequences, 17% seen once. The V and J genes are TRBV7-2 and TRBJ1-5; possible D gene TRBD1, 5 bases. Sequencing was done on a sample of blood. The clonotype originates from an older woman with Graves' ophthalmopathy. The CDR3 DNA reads TGTGCCAGCAGCTTAGCAGGGGTACTCCGTCAGCCCCAGCATTTT. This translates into CASSLAGVLRQPQHF.